One sample yielded the 27 T cell receptor beta chains listed below, sequenced in a study of blood T cell repertoires in COVID-19. The protocol was immunoSEQ multiplex PCR, while the TCRdb copy is restricted to in-frame clones and leaves out a portion. The table shows fewer than 250,000 clones, with 70% to 90% occurring only once. The sequenced sample was PBMCs or T cells enriched from blood (not recorded which). Source of these receptors: a woman between 50 and 59 years old with acute COVID-19.

The chain combines TRBV7-6 with TRBJ2-5, with 7 bases lining up with TRBD1. CDR1 is SGHVS and CDR2 is FNYEAQ in the germline V gene. The V and J ends lost 4 bases and 4 bases, in that order; junction bases with no gene match: 6. This CDR3 is 14 amino acids long. The CDR3 loop is CASSSPTGPETQYF. CDR3 coding DNA: TGTGCCAGCAGCTCCCCGACAGGGCCAGAGACCCAGTACTTC.

J is TRBJ1-2 and V is TRBV4-2; D remains ambiguous. CDR1 is LGHNA, CDR2 YNFKEQ, per germline. This CDR3 spans 17 amino acids. Trimming left V 1 base short and J 0 bases short, with 15 bases between. The CDR3 coding sequence is TGTGCCAGCAGCCAAGCAACCCCATTTGGAGCTAACTATGGCTACACCTTC. It yields the protein CASSQATPFGANYGYTF.

The chain joins TRBV9 to TRBJ1-4; D is unresolved. The V gene's germline CDR1 is SGDLS and CDR2 YYNGEE. Trimming pared 0 bases from V and 8 bases from J, leaving 11 bases between. The length of the CDR3 is 14 residues. The DNA for the CDR3 is TGTGCCAGCAGCGTAGATCCGACCGGGGAAAAACTGTTTTTT. Its translation is CASSVDPTGEKLFF. Complete variable domain (other parts from reference TRBV9 and TRBJ1-4): DSGVTQTPKHLITATGQRVTLRCSPRSGDLSVYWYQQSLDQGLQFLIQYYNGEERAKGNILERFSAQQFPDLHSELNLSSLELGDSALYFCASSVDPTGEKLFFGSGTQLSVL.

V usage is TRBV5-4 and J usage is TRBJ1-2; 9 bases line up with TRBD1. The ends lost 4 bases at V and 6 bases at J; junction bases unmatched: 4. Germline V gene sequence: CDR1 SGHNT, CDR2 YYREEE (reference sequence). This CDR3 has 13 amino acids. This CDR3 is CASSPQGANGYTF. The DNA for the CDR3 is TGTGCCAGCAGCCCACAGGGGGCCAATGGCTACACCTTC.

The chain recombines TRBV4-1 with TRBJ2-1, with no clear D. The germline CDR1 and CDR2 sequences are MGHRA and YSYEKL. Trimming took off 0 bases at V and 0 bases at J, with 6 bases between the two ends. The CDR3 spans 15 residues. CDR3 nucleotides: TGCGCCAGCAGCCAAGACCTGAGCTCCTACAATGAGCAGTTCTTC. Amino acids: CASSQDLSSYNEQFF.

This clone was seen only once. The chain employs TRBV14 and TRBJ1-4, with unresolved D. The V gene's germline CDR1 is SGHDN and CDR2 FVKESK. This CDR3 is 17 amino acids long. The ends were cut back, 0 bases at V and 3 bases at J, with 14 bases in the middle. In DNA form, the CDR3 reads TGTGCCAGCAGCCAAGAGTCCGGGTTCGGGTCTAATGAAAAACTGTTTTTT. Its translation is CASSQESGFGSNEKLFF.

The chain carries TRBV7-2 and TRBJ1-2; D is perhaps TRBD1 (5 bases). This CDR3 is built from 15 residues. V shed 0 bases and J shed 8 bases, with 16 bases lying between them. Germline V gives CDR1 SGHTA, CDR2 FQGNSA. In DNA form, the CDR3 reads TGTGCCAGCAGCTTAGCGACCCCGGGAGCAGGGGGCTACACCTTC. Its translation is CASSLATPGAGGYTF.

The chain uses TRBV30 and TRBJ2-1; possibly TRBD1 for D (7 bases). Trimming removed 5 bases from V and 4 bases from J, with 15 bases in between. This CDR3 comprises 14 residues. Germline values: CDR1 GTSNPN, CDR2 SVGIG (reference sequence). The CDR3 loop reads CAWGGNRGYNEQFF. The CDR3 nucleotides read TGTGCCTGGGGGGGGAACAGGGGATACAATGAGCAGTTCTTC.

This chain joins TRBV6-5 and TRBJ1-4, with 7 bases that match TRBD1. V dropped 6 bases and J dropped 3; count of bases not matched to a gene: 7. CDR3 size: 15 residues. CDR1 and CDR2 (germline): MNHEY, SVGAGI. CDR3 coding DNA: TGTGCCAGCAGACACACAGGGGTTGCTAATGAAAAACTGTTTTTT. Translating it yields CASRHTGVANEKLFF.

CDR3 protein: CASSPTGEVYTF. The CDR3 DNA follows: TGTGCCAGCTCACCCACAGGGGAGGTTTACACCTTC. The rearrangement links TRBV18 to TRBJ1-2; TRBD1 agrees at 7 bases. CDR1 and CDR2 from the germline V gene are KGHSH and LQKENI. The CDR3 has 12 amino acids. J was trimmed by 11 bases and V by 3 bases; bases with no gene match: 6.

This chain uses TRBV12-5 with TRBJ1-2; TRBD1 matches at 8 bases. The V gene's germline CDR1 is LGHNT and CDR2 FRNRAP. With 5 bases clipped from V and 4 bases from J, the junction kept 15 bases outside the gene matches. The CDR3 sequence is 17 residues long. This chain's CDR3 is CASGDRDRSVSSYGYTF. CDR3 nucleotides: TGTGCTAGTGGTGACCGGGACAGGTCCGTCTCTAGCTATGGCTACACCTTC.

The rearrangement links TRBV5-1 to TRBJ2-3, with 10 bases matching TRBD1. This CDR3 has 15 amino acids. The germline gives CDR1 SGHRS, CDR2 YFSETQ. V was pared by 4 bases and J by 2 bases, with 4 bases of the junction left unmatched. This CDR3 reads CASSPGTGVTDTQYF. Here the CDR3 DNA reads TGCGCCAGCAGCCCCGGGACAGGGGTCACAGATACGCAGTATTTT.

The chain employs TRBV11-3 and TRBJ2-4, with 8 bases identical to TRBD1. Germline CDR1 is SGHNT and CDR2 is YENEEA. The CDR3 sequence is 16 residues long. V lost 1 base to trimming and J lost 1 base; unmatched junction nucleotides: 3. CDR3 DNA sequence: TGTGCCAGCAGCTTAGGGCAGGGGGCCGCCAAAAACATTCAGTACTTC. This gives the protein CASSLGQGAAKNIQYF.

V is TRBV2 and J is TRBJ1-1; a possible D gene is TRBD1 (5 bases). Germline lookup yields CDR1 SNHLY and CDR2 FYNNEI. There are 12 residues in the CDR3. The CDR3 is CVGGGLGTEAFF. The DNA of the CDR3 is TGTGTCGGGGGAGGCCTGGGCACTGAAGCTTTCTTT. Filled out from reference TRBV2 and TRBJ1-1, the complete variable domain reads EPEVTQTPSHQVTQMGQEVILRCVPISNHLYFYWYRQILGQKVEFLVSFYNNEISEKSEIFDDQFSVERPDGSNFTLKIRSTKLEDSAMYFCVGGGLGTEAFFGQGTRLTVV.

About this clone itself: This specimen includes other DNA sequences encoding the same CDR3. The chain combines TRBV9 with TRBJ1-3, with TRBD1 as a possible D gene (5 bases). The CDR3 totals 16 residues. V lost 0 bases to trimming and J lost 1 base, with 11 bases between them. Germline V gene sequence: CDR1 SGDLS, CDR2 YYNGEE. This CDR3 reads CASSVVGRASGNTIYF. The DNA of the CDR3 is TGTGCCAGCAGCGTAGTTGGCAGGGCATCTGGAAACACCATATATTTT.

A few counts support this clone. The chain is built from TRBV6-5 and TRBJ1-1; TRBD1 matches at 8 bases. Germline CDR1 is MNHEY and CDR2 is SVGAGI. This CDR3 is 15 amino acids long. Germline trimming cut 5 bases from V and 0 bases from J; bases unmatched to any gene: 5. The CDR3 DNA follows: TGTGCCAGCAGTCGGACAGGGCCCATGAACACTGAAGCTTTCTTT. Translation: CASSRTGPMNTEAFF.

This chain connects TRBV18 to TRBJ2-3, with D possibly TRBD2 on 7 matching bases. Germline values: CDR1 KGHSH, CDR2 LQKENI. The germline V and J ends were trimmed by 0 bases and 6 bases, with 19 bases remaining between them. The CDR3 covers 17 residues. The CDR3 DNA follows: TGTGCCAGCTCACCACCGACGCGTGGGGGGGCCGGGGATACGCAGTATTTT. Translated: CASSPPTRGGAGDTQYF.

The genes are TRBV7-3 and TRBJ1-1; 11 bases map to TRBD1. This CDR3 is 17 amino acids long. J lost 0 bases, V lost 2 bases, and 5 bases had no gene match. The germline V gene has CDR1 SGHTA and CDR2 FQGTGA. The CDR3 nucleotides are TGTGCCAGCAGCTTAGTCGGACAGGGGGCCTTGAACACTGAAGCTTTCTTT. Encoded protein: CASSLVGQGALNTEAFF.

The chain couples TRBV24-1 to TRBJ2-3, with a tentative D call TRBD1 (6 bases). The CDR3 covers 12 residues. Trimming removed 2 bases from V and 11 bases from J, with 10 bases in between. Per germline, CDR1 KGHDR and CDR2 SFDVKD. CDR3 sequence (DNA): TGTGCCACCAGTGATTCATTAGGGGGGCAGTATTTT. Amino acid sequence: CATSDSLGGQYF.

The table lists this clone with a few counts. The CDR3, as DNA: TGTGCCAGCAGCACGCGGGCGCCTGAGGACACCATATATTTT. Its protein product is CASSTRAPEDTIYF. The V call is TRBV6-2 or TRBV6-3, the J call TRBJ1-3; no reliable D call. The V gene lost 6 bases and the J gene lost 8 bases, with 17 bases spanning the gap. CDR3 size: 14 residues. The germline gives CDR1 MNHEY, CDR2 SVGEGT.

The CDR3 nucleotides read TGTGCCAGCAGCTGCCGGATTCAGCGAGGTGAAAAACTGTTTTTT. It specifies CASSCRIQRGEKLFF. The chain combines TRBV11-3 with TRBJ1-4; no clear D gene. V was pared by 4 bases and J by 7 bases, with 16 bases between. The CDR3 has 15 residues. Germline CDR1 SGHNT, CDR2 YENEEA.

V is TRBV2 and J is TRBJ2-7, with a tentative D call TRBD1 (6 bases). There are 16 residues in the CDR3. Trimming left V 6 bases short and J 0 bases short, with 18 bases between. CDR1 is SNHLY, CDR2 FYNNEI, per germline. CDR3: CASSPRGLSLSYEQYF. The CDR3 bases are TGTGCCAGCAGCCCCAGGGGCTTGAGCCTCTCCTACGAGCAGTACTTC.

The table lists this clone with a count of one. V and J are TRBV19 and TRBJ2-3; D might be TRBD2 (7 bases). CDR3 length: 18 amino acids. Germline CDR1 reads LNHDA; CDR2 reads SQIVND (reference sequence). V was pared by 1 base and J by 0 bases, with 17 bases between. The CDR3 DNA follows: TGTGCCAGTAGTATAGGGGCCAAGGGGGGGTTGAGCACAGATACGCAGTATTTT. This sequence encodes CASSIGAKGGLSTDTQYF. The complete variable domain, with remaining parts taken from reference TRBV19 and TRBJ2-3, reads DGGITQSPKYLFRKEGQNVTLSCEQNLNHDAMYWYRQDPGQGLRLIYYSQIVNDFQKGDIAEGYSVSREKKESFPLTVTSAQKNPTAFYLCASSIGAKGGLSTDTQYFGPGTRLTVL.

The genes are TRBV11-2 and TRBJ1-2; 7 nucleotides agree with TRBD1. The length of the CDR3 is 14 residues. CDR1 and CDR2 from the germline V gene are SGHAT and FQNNGV. V was pared by 5 bases and J by 0 bases, with 3 bases of the junction left unmatched. CDR3 nucleotide sequence: TGTGCCAGCAGCCCGGACAGGACTAACTATGGCTACACCTTC. Protein product: CASSPDRTNYGYTF.

The rearrangement uses TRBV3-1 (or the pseudogene TRBV3-2) and TRBJ1-5, with TRBD1 matching 8 bases. J lost 2 bases, V lost 4 bases, and 7 bases had no gene match. The CDR3 is made up of 16 amino acids. Germline-derived CDR1 and CDR2 are LGHDT and YNNKEL (reference sequence). CDR3 region: CASSPDRGRGNQPQHF. The CDR3 coding sequence is TGTGCCAGCAGCCCCGACAGGGGCCGAGGCAATCAGCCCCAGCATTTT.

V usage is TRBV11-2 and J usage is TRBJ1-4, with D perhaps TRBD1 (5 bases). V lost 1 base to trimming and J lost 8 bases, with 11 bases between them. The CDR3 length is 14 residues. The V gene's germline CDR1 is SGHAT and CDR2 FQNNGV. CDR3 nucleotides: TGTGCCAGCAGCTTAGGGCAGGGAAGAGAAAAACTGTTTTTT. Translating it yields CASSLGQGREKLFF.

The chain links TRBV6-5 to TRBJ2-3; 11 nucleotides match TRBD2. Germline V gene sequence: CDR1 MNHEY, CDR2 SVGAGI. CDR3 size: 16 residues. Germline trimming cut 2 bases from V and 3 bases from J; bases unmatched to any gene: 4. The CDR3 loop reads CASSYTGLAATDTQYF. DNA of the CDR3: TGTGCCAGCAGTTACACGGGACTAGCGGCGACAGATACGCAGTATTTT.